The 30 T cell receptor beta chains below come from one sample, sequenced in a study of shared clonotypes between healthy human individuals. Repertoires were generated with immunoSEQ multiplex PCR, while TCRdb's copy carries only in-frame clones and drops some. The sample carries about 1,500,000 clones, roughly 96% recorded once. Material: naive CD4+ T cells sorted from blood. Subset indicated: CD45RA+ positively selected. These TCRs come from a man aged 25-45 years in good health.

The rearrangement links TRBV9 to TRBJ2-6; maybe TRBD2 (6 bases). CDR1 and CDR2 (germline): SGDLS, YYNGEE. The CDR3 consists of 17 residues. V lost 4 bases, J lost 1 base, and 15 bases lay in between. CDR3 DNA sequence: TGTGCCAGCAGCCGGGACTCCATACCGTCTGGGGCCAACGTCCTGACTTTC. It codes for CASSRDSIPSGANVLTF. The full variable domain, in which reference TRBV9 and TRBJ2-6 provide the parts outside the CDR3, is DSGVTQTPKHLITATGQRVTLRCSPRSGDLSVYWYQQSLDQGLQFLIQYYNGEERAKGNILERFSAQQFPDLHSELNLSSLELGDSALYFCASSRDSIPSGANVLTFGAGSRLTVL.

The V gene is TRBV19, the J gene TRBJ2-7; possibly TRBD1 or TRBD2 for D (5 bases each). Germline CDR1 LNHDA, CDR2 SQIVND (reference sequence). This CDR3 spans 16 amino acids. With 5 bases removed from V and 2 bases from J, the gap between germline ends came to 19 bases. In DNA form, the CDR3 reads TGTGCCAGTAGTTTTCAACCGGGACCGCAAACCTACGAGCAGTACTTC. Protein sequence: CASSFQPGPQTYEQYF.

The rearrangement uses TRBV5-1 and TRBJ1-5; TRBD1 is a possible D gene (6 bases). With 4 bases removed from V and 0 bases from J, the gap between germline ends came to 20 bases. CDR1 is SGHRS and CDR2 is YFSETQ in the germline V gene. This CDR3 is 18 amino acids long. DNA for the CDR3: TGCGCCAGCAGCCCCAGTGGGGGCGCCGGTAATAGCAATCAGCCCCAGCATTTT. Translated: CASSPSGGAGNSNQPQHF.

The V gene is TRBV2, the J gene TRBJ2-5; 8 bases are a match to TRBD1. Per germline, CDR1 SNHLY and CDR2 FYNNEI. This CDR3 region has 15 residues. V gave up 7 bases and J gave up 4 bases; unmatched junction bases: 11. The CDR3 loop is CASTLAGGMRETQYF. The CDR3 DNA follows: TGTGCCAGCACTTTAGCAGGGGGCATGAGAGAGACCCAGTACTTC. Together with reference TRBV2 and TRBJ2-5, the CDR3 gives the full variable domain: EPEVTQTPSHQVTQMGQEVILRCVPISNHLYFYWYRQILGQKVEFLVSFYNNEISEKSEIFDDQFSVERPDGSNFTLKIRSTKLEDSAMYFCASTLAGGMRETQYFGPGTRLLVL.

This chain links TRBV5-1 with TRBJ2-1; TRBD2 agrees at 11 bases. Germline V gene sequence: CDR1 SGHRS, CDR2 YFSETQ. The CDR3 runs to 15 residues. The trim removed 2 bases at V and 8 bases at J, leaving 6 bases unmatched. CDR3 residues: CASSLITSGSHEQFF. CDR3 sequence (DNA): TGCGCCAGCAGCTTAATCACTAGCGGGAGCCATGAGCAGTTCTTC.

The rearrangement uses TRBV30 and TRBJ2-2, with 8 positions matching TRBD1. The CDR3 runs 14 residues. J gave up 3 bases and V 4 bases, and 4 bases lay outside the gene matches. In germline, CDR1 is GTSNPN, CDR2 SVGIG (reference sequence). In nucleotides, the CDR3 is TGTGCCTGGAAGACAGGGGTCTACACCGGGGAGCTGTTTTTT. Translation: CAWKTGVYTGELFF.

This chain links TRBV29-1 with TRBJ1-2; D ambiguous. The CDR3 covers 11 residues. V lost 2 bases, J lost 8 bases, and 9 bases lay in between. Germline V gene lookup returns CDR1 SQVTM and CDR2 ANQGSEA. The CDR3 region has the DNA TGCAGCGTTGAATTTGCCCAGGGCTACACCTTC. Translated, it gives CSVEFAQGYTF.

The J gene is TRBJ2-2, the V gene TRBV5-8; 7 bases align to TRBD1. Trimming cost V 0 bases and J 7 bases; bases outside gene matches: 3. Per the germline V gene, CDR1 is SGHTS and CDR2 is YDEGEE. The CDR3 is made up of 14 amino acids. Written as DNA, the CDR3 is TGTGCCAGCAGCTTGGGCGACAGGGTCGGGGAGCTGTTTTTT. It translates to CASSLGDRVGELFF.

Regarding this clone: At the DNA level, this CDR3 is encoded by other sequences in the same sample as well. The chain couples TRBV28 to TRBJ2-2; weak D call: TRBD1 (6 bases). The ends were cut back, 5 bases at V and 7 bases at J, with 14 bases in the middle. The CDR3 contains 14 residues. Looked up from germline, CDR1 is MDHEN and CDR2 is SYDVKM. CDR3 sequence reads: CASSLTGTIGELFF. As DNA, the CDR3 is TGTGCCAGCAGTCTTACCGGGACAATCGGGGAGCTGTTTTTT.

The chain has TRBV6-6 and TRBJ2-7, with 8 bases fitting TRBD1. The CDR3 sequence is 12 residues long. J was trimmed by 6 bases and V by 7 bases; bases with no gene match: 5. Germline CDR1 and CDR2: MNHNY and SVGAGI (reference sequence). The CDR3 bases are TGTGCCAGCAAGGGGGACAGGTCCGAGCAGTACTTC. It is translated as CASKGDRSEQYF.

The CDR3 reads CASSALLGGTYF. CDR3 in DNA: TGTGCCAGCAGTGCTCTCCTCGGGGGGACGTACTTC. The rearrangement joins TRBV28 to TRBJ2-7, with TRBD2 matching over 7 bases. V was clipped by 5 bases and J by 12 bases; unmatched bases: 10. The CDR3 extends over 12 amino acids. The germline CDR1 and CDR2 sequences are MDHEN and SYDVKM.

The chain couples TRBV11-3 to TRBJ2-5, with D tentatively TRBD1 (5 bases). The CDR3 runs to 17 residues. Trimming pared 0 bases from V and 0 bases from J, leaving 14 bases between. CDR1 and CDR2 (germline): SGHNT, YENEEA. The CDR3, as DNA: TGTGCCAGCAGCTTAGATCGGGCCGGACACTACCAAGAGACCCAGTACTTC. This codes for CASSLDRAGHYQETQYF.

The chain has TRBV11-2 and TRBJ2-6, with TRBD1 identical over 7 bases. CDR1 SGHAT and CDR2 FQNNGV come from the germline V gene. V was pared by 2 bases and J by 4 bases, with 5 bases of the junction left unmatched. This CDR3 comprises 16 residues. CDR3 nucleotides: TGTGCCAGCAGCTTAAGAACAGGGGTCGGGGCCAACGTCCTGACTTTC. It encodes CASSLRTGVGANVLTF.

The count of this clone is one. The rearrangement links TRBV27 to TRBJ1-5; D is possibly TRBD1 (6 bases). The CDR3 is 15 residues long. Germline values: CDR1 MNHEY, CDR2 SMNVEV (reference sequence). Trimming cost V 2 bases and J 3 bases, with 11 bases left between them. The CDR3, as DNA: TGTGCCAGCAGTTTAAAAGGGGGGACCAATCAGCCCCAGCATTTT. Translation: CASSLKGGTNQPQHF.

This clone was seen once. This chain connects TRBV5-1 to TRBJ2-1, with D hard to call. Between the trimmed V and J ends, which lost 0 bases and 9 bases, there was a span of 19 bases. The CDR3 contains 16 residues. Germline V CDR1 and CDR2: SGHRS, YFSETQ. The CDR3 bases are TGCGCCAGCAGCTTGGACAGTCGCCAGTGGGTGGGTGAGCAGTTCTTC. Translated, it gives CASSLDSRQWVGEQFF.

J is TRBJ1-5 and V is TRBV11-2; D ambiguous. Germline V gene lookup returns CDR1 SGHAT and CDR2 FQNNGV. The ends were cut back, 5 bases at V and 7 bases at J, with 12 bases in the middle. This CDR3 has 13 residues. The CDR3 DNA sequence: TGTGCCAGCAGCCCAAACGCCGACCAGCCCCAGCATTTT. Protein: CASSPNADQPQHF.

This clone has just one count. V is TRBV6-1 and J is TRBJ1-5, with a weak D call TRBD1 (6 bases). CDR1 MNHNS and CDR2 SASEGT come from the germline V gene. V shed 6 bases and J shed 4 bases, with 10 bases lying between them. The CDR3 is made up of 13 amino acids. The chain's CDR3 is CASRVDRNQPQHF. The CDR3 coding sequence is TGTGCCAGCAGAGTCGACAGGAATCAGCCCCAGCATTTT.

V and J are TRBV5-8 and TRBJ2-6, with D unclear. This CDR3 has 15 residues. CDR1 SGHTS and CDR2 YDEGEE come from the germline V gene. Trimming took off 2 bases at V and 4 bases at J, with 10 bases between the two ends. The CDR3 nucleotides are TGTGCCAGCAGCTTCCGATTAACCGGGGCCAACGTCCTGACTTTC. It codes for CASSFRLTGANVLTF.

The V call is TRBV9, the J call TRBJ2-1, with D unclear. Germline V gives CDR1 SGDLS, CDR2 YYNGEE. V lost 0 bases, J lost 7 bases, and 11 bases lay in between. The CDR3 loop spans 14 amino acids. The CDR3 nucleotides are TGTGCCAGCAGCGTAGTCTTGATGGGGAATGAGCAGTTCTTC. It codes for CASSVVLMGNEQFF.

The chain recombines TRBV28 with TRBJ1-1, with D uncertain. This CDR3 comprises 13 residues. Germline V lookup: CDR1 MDHEN, CDR2 SYDVKM. The CDR3 coding sequence is TGTGGGTGCGGGAGCCTTATGAACACTGAAGCTTTCTTT. This gives the protein CGCGSLMNTEAFF. Supplemented by reference TRBV28 and TRBJ1-1, the full variable domain reads DVKVTQSSRYLVKRTGEKVFLECVQDMDHENMFWYRQDPGLGLRLIYFSYDVKMKEKGDIPEGYSVSREKKERFSLILESASTNQTSMYLCGCGSLMNTEAFFGQGTRLTVV.

The chain uses TRBV27 and TRBJ2-7; a weak D match, TRBD2 (5 bases). Germline lookup yields CDR1 MNHEY and CDR2 SMNVEV (reference sequence). Trimming removed 4 bases from V and 3 bases from J, with 13 bases in between. The CDR3 consists of 14 residues. CDR3 amino acids: CASSSPGRGYEQYF. CDR3 DNA sequence: TGTGCCAGCAGTTCCCCCGGACGGGGCTACGAGCAGTACTTC.

The chain recombines TRBV7-3 with TRBJ2-1, with D uncertain. The CDR3 consists of 13 residues. The ends were cut back, 2 bases at V and 5 bases at J, with 7 bases in the middle. CDR1 is SGHTA and CDR2 is FQGTGA in the germline V gene. CDR3 in amino acids: CASSLGFNNEQFF. The CDR3 bases are TGTGCCAGCAGCTTAGGTTTTAACAATGAGCAGTTCTTC.

The V gene is TRBV18, the J gene TRBJ2-5; possible D gene TRBD2, 6 bases. The CDR3 extends over 16 amino acids. The germline V gene has CDR1 KGHSH and CDR2 LQKENI. V dropped 0 bases and J dropped 1 base, with 12 bases sitting between them. CDR3 in amino acids: CASSPPRVAVQETQYF. Written as DNA, the CDR3 is TGTGCCAGCTCACCACCGAGGGTAGCGGTCCAAGAGACCCAGTACTTC.

As DNA, the CDR3 is TGTGCCAGTAGCAGCTGGGGAAAGAACACTGAAGCTTTCTTT. Amino acids: CASSSWGKNTEAFF. The genes are TRBV19 and TRBJ1-1; D is undetermined. V lost 6 bases and J lost 1, with 12 bases in between. The CDR3 is 14 residues long. Germline V gene sequence: CDR1 LNHDA, CDR2 SQIVND (reference sequence).

The rearrangement uses TRBV19 and TRBJ2-2; D ambiguous. The CDR3 totals 13 residues. V was trimmed by 7 bases and J by 6 bases, leaving 12 bases between them. Per germline, CDR1 LNHDA and CDR2 SQIVND (reference sequence). CDR3 nucleotide sequence: TGTGCCAGTATAAGAGGTTCCGCCGGGGAGCTGTTTTTT. It specifies CASIRGSAGELFF.

The chain has TRBV5-1 and TRBJ2-7; D gene ambiguous. The germline CDR1 and CDR2 sequences are SGHRS and YFSETQ. The V end was cut by 5 bases, the J end by 0 bases, with 15 bases between. This CDR3 spans 15 amino acids. The CDR3 sequence: CASSPSYITSYEQYF. As DNA, the CDR3 is TGCGCCAGCAGTCCTTCTTATATCACCTCCTACGAGCAGTACTTC.

This clone was found once. Other DNA sequences within the sample encode an identical CDR3. The CDR3: CASSVGTADNQPQHF. CDR3 coding DNA: TGTGCCAGCAGCGTAGGGACAGCCGACAATCAGCCCCAGCATTTT. The gene calls are TRBV9 and TRBJ1-5; possible D gene TRBD1, 6 bases. V dropped 0 bases and J dropped 3 bases, with 10 bases sitting between them. The length of the CDR3 is 15 residues. Germline V lookup: CDR1 SGDLS, CDR2 YYNGEE. Full variable domain (outside the CDR3, taken from reference TRBV9 and TRBJ1-5): DSGVTQTPKHLITATGQRVTLRCSPRSGDLSVYWYQQSLDQGLQFLIQYYNGEERAKGNILERFSAQQFPDLHSELNLSSLELGDSALYFCASSVGTADNQPQHFGDGTRLSIL.

The rearrangement links TRBV11-2 to TRBJ1-1, with 7 bases matching TRBD1. V was clipped by 1 base and J by 2 bases; unmatched bases: 13. Germline values: CDR1 SGHAT, CDR2 FQNNGV. The CDR3 runs to 18 residues. CDR3 sequence (DNA): TGTGCCAGCAGCTTAGGAGGGGGCTGGGGGGTTGCCAACACTGAAGCTTTCTTT. Amino acid sequence: CASSLGGGWGVANTEAFF. The full variable domain, in which reference TRBV11-2 and TRBJ1-1 provide the parts outside the CDR3, is EAGVAQSPRYKIIEKRQSVAFWCNPISGHATLYWYQQILGQGPKLLIQFQNNGVVDDSQLPKDRFSAERLKGVDSTLKIQPAKLEDSAVYLCASSLGGGWGVANTEAFFGQGTRLTVV.

The chain employs TRBV30 and TRBJ2-3, with D unresolved. Trimming left V 0 bases short and J 0 bases short, with 7 bases between. Germline CDR1 and CDR2: GTSNPN and SVGIG (reference sequence). The CDR3 has 14 residues. In DNA, the CDR3 is TGTGCCTGGAGTGTACAACGGAGCACAGATACGCAGTATTTT. Translation gives CAWSVQRSTDTQYF.

As to this clone: The junction and the germline gene differ at one end; a read error may be behind it. Here the CDR3 DNA reads TGTGCCGGCAGCAGGAGGGGTCCCGGCGGGACTAGCGGGAGAGTCTCAGATACGCAGTATTTT. This codes for CAGSRRGPGGTSGRVSDTQYF. This rearrangement joins TRBV7-8 to TRBJ2-3, with 14 positions matching TRBD2. The CDR3 consists of 21 residues. The germline V gene has CDR1 SGHVS and CDR2 FQNEAQ.